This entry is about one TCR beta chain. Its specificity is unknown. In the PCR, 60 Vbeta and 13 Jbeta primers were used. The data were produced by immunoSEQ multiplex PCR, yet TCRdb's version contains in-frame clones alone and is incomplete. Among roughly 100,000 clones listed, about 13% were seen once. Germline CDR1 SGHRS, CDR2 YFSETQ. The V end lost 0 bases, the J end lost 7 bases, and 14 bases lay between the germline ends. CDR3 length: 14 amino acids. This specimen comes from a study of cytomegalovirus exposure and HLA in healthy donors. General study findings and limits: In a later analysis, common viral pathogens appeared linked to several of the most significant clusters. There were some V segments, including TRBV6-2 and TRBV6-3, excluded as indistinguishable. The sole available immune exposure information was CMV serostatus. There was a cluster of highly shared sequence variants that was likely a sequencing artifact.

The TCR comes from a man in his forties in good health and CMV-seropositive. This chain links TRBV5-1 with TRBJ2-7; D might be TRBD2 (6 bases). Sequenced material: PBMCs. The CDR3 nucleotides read TGCGCCAGCAGCTTGGACCCGGGAGCGGGTGAGCAGTACTTC. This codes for CASSLDPGAGEQYF.